These T cell receptor beta chains were read from a single sample in a study of T-cell reconstitution after alpha-beta-depleted transplantation in children. From the PCR reads, TCRdb called clonotypes with MiXCR, one entry per CDR3 protein. The sample has tens of thousands of distinct CDR3 sequences; 15% are singletons. The source was PBMCs, mostly from graft donor cells, collected 180 days after TCRalphabeta/CD19-depleted stem cell transplant. The source of these receptors is a male patient under 10 years old who had a stem cell transplant for acute lymphoblastic leukemia, so the T cells may come from the graft donor. Each CDR3 is given with its conserved first and last residue. A D gene is named only where the DNA matches it firmly. The size entry is marked missing in some rows and otherwise reads once, few, many or a size class.

v_call: TRBV15
clone_size: few
d_call: -
j_call: TRBJ1-1
cdr3_nt: TGTGCCACCCGCTCGGGGGGCGCGTCGGACACTGAAGCTTTCTTT
cdr3_aa: CATRSGGASDTEAFF

v_call: TRBV20-1
clone_size: few
d_call: -
j_call: TRBJ1-6
cdr3_nt: TGCAGTGCTAGAACAGACCATAATTCACCCCTCCACTTT
cdr3_aa: CSARTDHNSPLHF

v_call: TRBV4-3
clone_size: -
d_call: -
j_call: TRBJ2-5
cdr3_nt: TGCGCCAGCAGCCCACGTCAAGGAGAGACCCAGTACTTC
cdr3_aa: CASSPRQGETQYF

v_call: TRBV24-1
clone_size: -
d_call: TRBD1
j_call: TRBJ2-1
cdr3_nt: TGTGCCACCAGTGACTTTCAGGACAGGGACAATGAGCAGTTCTTC
cdr3_aa: CATSDFQDRDNEQFF

v_call: TRBV6-5
clone_size: few
d_call: TRBD2
j_call: TRBJ2-4
cdr3_nt: TGTGCCAGCAGTTACTCGATGGTGACGGGGGAGGGGAACATTCAGTACTTC
cdr3_aa: CASSYSMVTGEGNIQYF

v_call: TRBV11-2
clone_size: few
d_call: -
j_call: TRBJ2-7
cdr3_nt: TGTGCCAGCAGCTTAGATTTTTGGGTGGAAGAGCAGTACTTC
cdr3_aa: CASSLDFWVEEQYF

v_call: TRBV5-5
clone_size: -
d_call: -
j_call: TRBJ2-1
cdr3_nt: TGTGCCAGCAGCTGGCTCGGGGGTTACAATGAGCAGTTCTTC
cdr3_aa: CASSWLGGYNEQFF

v_call: TRBV6-1
clone_size: -
d_call: -
j_call: TRBJ2-3
cdr3_nt: TGTGCCAGCATGGGGGCGGATACGCAGTATTTT
cdr3_aa: CASMGADTQYF

v_call: TRBV29-1
clone_size: -
d_call: -
j_call: TRBJ1-2
cdr3_nt: TGCAGCGTACCTGGAGAGGGCCATGGCTACACCTTC
cdr3_aa: CSVPGEGHGYTF

v_call: TRBV15
clone_size: few
d_call: -
j_call: TRBJ2-7
cdr3_nt: TGTGCCACCAGTCTGGATTCCTACGAGCAGTACTTC
cdr3_aa: CATSLDSYEQYF

v_call: TRBV10-3
clone_size: few
d_call: TRBD2
j_call: TRBJ2-2
cdr3_nt: TGTGCCATCAGTGCACTACGGAGCGGGGGAGGTCCCGGGGAGCTGTTTTTT
cdr3_aa: CAISALRSGGGPGELFF

v_call: TRBV6-1
clone_size: few
d_call: -
j_call: TRBJ2-1
cdr3_nt: TGTGCCAGCAGCCACGGGGATGGCCAGCCGAGCTCCTACAATGAGCAGTTCTTC
cdr3_aa: CASSHGDGQPSSYNEQFF

v_call: TRBV28
clone_size: many
d_call: TRBD2
j_call: TRBJ2-5
cdr3_nt: TGTGCCAGCCTCTCCGGGGGGGAGACCCAGTACTTC
cdr3_aa: CASLSGGETQYF

v_call: TRBV27
clone_size: few
d_call: TRBD2
j_call: TRBJ2-1
cdr3_nt: TGTGCCAGCAGTGGGCGGGGGGTTCTGAATGAGCAGTTCTTC
cdr3_aa: CASSGRGVLNEQFF

v_call: TRBV20-1
clone_size: few
d_call: -
j_call: TRBJ1-6
cdr3_nt: TGCAGTGCTACCATCGGGGGGGGTCATAATTCACCCCTCCACTTT
cdr3_aa: CSATIGGGHNSPLHF

v_call: TRBV6-2/TRBV6-3
clone_size: few
d_call: TRBD1
j_call: TRBJ1-5
cdr3_nt: TGTGCCAGCACCGACTTGACAGGGGATCAGCCCCAGCATTTT
cdr3_aa: CASTDLTGDQPQHF

v_call: TRBV10-3
clone_size: -
d_call: -
j_call: TRBJ2-3
cdr3_nt: TGTGCCATCAGTGTGGGAGATACGCAGTATTTT
cdr3_aa: CAISVGDTQYF

v_call: TRBV5-1
clone_size: few
d_call: -
j_call: TRBJ2-2
cdr3_nt: TGCGCCAGCAGAATTGGCCCACCGAACACCGGGGAGCTGTTTTTT
cdr3_aa: CASRIGPPNTGELFF

v_call: TRBV3-1
clone_size: few
d_call: -
j_call: TRBJ2-4
cdr3_nt: TGTGCCAGCAGCCAAGATATGCGTCCGGGAAACATTCAGTACTTC
cdr3_aa: CASSQDMRPGNIQYF

v_call: TRBV5-1
clone_size: many
d_call: -
j_call: TRBJ1-2
cdr3_nt: TGCGCCAGCAGCTTGGCCAGGGCGACAAGGGCCCATGGCTACACCTTC
cdr3_aa: CASSLARATRAHGYTF